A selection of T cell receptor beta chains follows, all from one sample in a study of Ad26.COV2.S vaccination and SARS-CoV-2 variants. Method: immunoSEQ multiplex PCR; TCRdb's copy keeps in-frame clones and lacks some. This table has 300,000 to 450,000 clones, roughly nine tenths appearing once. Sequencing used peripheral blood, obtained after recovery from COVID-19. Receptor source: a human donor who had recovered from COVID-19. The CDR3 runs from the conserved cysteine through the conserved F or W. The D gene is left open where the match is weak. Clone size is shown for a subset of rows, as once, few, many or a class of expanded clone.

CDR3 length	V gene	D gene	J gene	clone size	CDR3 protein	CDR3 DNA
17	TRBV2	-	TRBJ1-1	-	CASPKRDPDTLNTEAFF	TGTGCCAGCCCCAAACGTGACCCGGACACACTGAACACTGAAGCTTTCTTT
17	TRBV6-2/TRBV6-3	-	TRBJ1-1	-	CASSLWGAQVLNTEAFF	TGTGCCAGCAGCCTTTGGGGGGCGCAGGTTCTGAACACTGAAGCTTTCTTT
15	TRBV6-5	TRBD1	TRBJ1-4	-	CASRSGTGYNEKLFF	TGTGCCAGCAGAAGTGGGACAGGTTATAATGAAAAACTGTTTTTT
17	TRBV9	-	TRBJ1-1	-	CASSAQVGKAEDTEAFF	TGTGCCAGCAGCGCGCAGGTGGGTAAGGCGGAGGACACTGAAGCTTTCTTT
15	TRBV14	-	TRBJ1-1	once	CASSQVGFAGEYAFF	TGTGCCAGCAGCCAAGTCGGGTTCGCAGGGGAATATGCTTTCTTT
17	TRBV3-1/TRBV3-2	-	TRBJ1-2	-	CASSQEFGPRGGWGYTF	TGTGCCAGCAGCCAAGAGTTCGGGCCAAGGGGGGGCTGGGGCTACACCTTC
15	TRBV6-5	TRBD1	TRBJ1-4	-	CASSYLGQGSEKLFF	TGTGCCAGCAGTTATCTAGGACAGGGAAGTGAAAAACTGTTTTTT
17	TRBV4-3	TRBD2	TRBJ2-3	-	CASSQEGTSGVTDTQYF	TGCGCCAGCAGCCAAGAAGGCACTAGCGGGGTCACAGATACGCAGTATTTT
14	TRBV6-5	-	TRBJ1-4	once	CASTGSRGPGGLFF	TGTGCCAGCACGGGGTCCCGGGGGCCGGGGGGTCTGTTTTTT
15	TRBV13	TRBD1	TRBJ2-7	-	CASSRRDRGAYEQYF	TGTGCCAGCAGCCGCCGGGACAGGGGGGCCTACGAGCAGTACTTC
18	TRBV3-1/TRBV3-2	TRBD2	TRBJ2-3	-	CASSARGLAGYQTDTQYF	TGTGCCAGCAGCGCCCGGGGACTAGCGGGGTATCAAACAGATACGCAGTATTTT
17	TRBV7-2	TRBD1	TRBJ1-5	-	CASSPEAGQELHQPQHF	TGTGCCAGCAGCCCCGAGGCGGGACAGGAGCTACATCAGCCCCAGCATTTT
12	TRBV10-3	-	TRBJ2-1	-	CAIGPTYNEQFF	TGTGCCATCGGTCCTACGTACAATGAGCAGTTCTTC
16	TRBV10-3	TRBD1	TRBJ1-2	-	CAISESLLQGASGYTF	TGTGCCATCAGTGAGTCGCTTCTGCAGGGGGCATCTGGCTACACCTTC
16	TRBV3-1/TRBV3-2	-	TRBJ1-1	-	CASSQVIGGGHTEAFF	TGTGCCAGCAGCCAAGTGATCGGGGGGGGACACACTGAAGCTTTCTTT
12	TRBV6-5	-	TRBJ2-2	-	CASVGGPGELFF	TGTGCCAGCGTCGGGGGTCCCGGGGAGCTGTTTTTT
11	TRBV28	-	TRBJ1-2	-	CASSSVGGYTF	TGTGCCAGCAGTTCTGTTGGTGGCTACACCTTC
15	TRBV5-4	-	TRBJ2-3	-	CASSILTGLTDTQYF	TGTGCCAGCAGCATCCTGACAGGCCTGACAGATACGCAGTATTTT
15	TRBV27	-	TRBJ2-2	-	CASSSSPTRGRELFF	TGTGCCAGCAGTAGTTCCCCCACCCGCGGCCGGGAGCTGTTTTTT
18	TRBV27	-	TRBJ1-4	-	CASSLGVRAGGTNEKLFF	TGTGCCAGCAGTTTAGGAGTTCGGGCGGGTGGAACTAATGAAAAACTGTTTTTT
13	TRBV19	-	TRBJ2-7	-	CASSIQSSYEQYF	TGTGCCAGTAGTATACAGTCCTCCTACGAGCAGTACTTC
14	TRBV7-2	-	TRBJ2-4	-	CASSSDRGGDIQYF	TGTGCCAGCAGCTCCGACAGGGGAGGGGACATTCAGTACTTC
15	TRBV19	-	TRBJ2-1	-	CASSIITSSYNEQFF	TGTGCCAGTAGTATAATTACTAGCTCCTACAATGAGCAGTTCTTC
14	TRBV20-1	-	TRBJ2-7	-	CSASPIGAREEQYF	TGCAGTGCTAGTCCCATCGGGGCGCGAGAAGAGCAGTACTTC
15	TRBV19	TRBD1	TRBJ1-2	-	CASRLPGQGAYGYTF	TGTGCCAGTAGGCTTCCGGGGCAGGGGGCCTATGGCTACACCTTC
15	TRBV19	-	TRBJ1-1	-	CASSIDRRRDTEAFF	TGTGCCAGTAGTATAGATCGGAGGAGGGACACTGAAGCTTTCTTT
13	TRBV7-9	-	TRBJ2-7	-	CASSLPVLYEQYF	TGTGCCAGCAGCTTACCGGTCCTCTACGAGCAGTACTTC
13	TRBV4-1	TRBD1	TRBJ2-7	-	CASSHDRGYEQYF	TGCGCCAGCAGCCATGACAGGGGATACGAGCAGTACTTC
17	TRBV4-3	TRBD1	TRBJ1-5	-	CASSQVWTGTGSQPQHF	TGCGCCAGCAGCCAAGTTTGGACCGGGACAGGGAGTCAGCCCCAGCATTTT